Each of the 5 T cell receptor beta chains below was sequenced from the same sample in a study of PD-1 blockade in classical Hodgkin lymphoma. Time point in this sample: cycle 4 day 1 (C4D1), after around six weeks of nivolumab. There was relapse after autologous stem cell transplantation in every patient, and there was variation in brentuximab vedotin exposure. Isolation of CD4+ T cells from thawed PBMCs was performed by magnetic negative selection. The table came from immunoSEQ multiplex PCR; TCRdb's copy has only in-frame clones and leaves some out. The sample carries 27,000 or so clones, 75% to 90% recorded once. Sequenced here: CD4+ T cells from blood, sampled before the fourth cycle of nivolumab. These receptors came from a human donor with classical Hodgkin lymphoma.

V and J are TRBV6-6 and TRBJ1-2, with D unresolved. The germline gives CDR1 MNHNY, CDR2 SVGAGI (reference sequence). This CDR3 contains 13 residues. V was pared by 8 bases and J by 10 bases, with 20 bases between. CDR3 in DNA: TGTGCCAGCCTTGCATATGCGGGCGACGACTACACCTTC. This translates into CASLAYAGDDYTF.

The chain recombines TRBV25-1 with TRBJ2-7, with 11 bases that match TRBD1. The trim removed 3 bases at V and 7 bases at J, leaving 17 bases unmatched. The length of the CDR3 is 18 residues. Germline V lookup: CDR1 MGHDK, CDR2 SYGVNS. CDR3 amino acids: CASSDARRGGQGDREQYF. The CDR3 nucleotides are TGTGCCAGCAGTGACGCTCGGCGGGGGGGACAGGGGGATCGGGAGCAGTACTTC.

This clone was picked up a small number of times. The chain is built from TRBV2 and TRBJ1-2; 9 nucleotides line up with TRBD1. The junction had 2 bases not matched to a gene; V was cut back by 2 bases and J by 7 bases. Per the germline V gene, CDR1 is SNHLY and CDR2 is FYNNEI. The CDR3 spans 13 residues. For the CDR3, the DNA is TGTGCCAGCAGTGAACGACAGGGGGGTGGCTACACCTTC. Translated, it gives CASSERQGGGYTF.

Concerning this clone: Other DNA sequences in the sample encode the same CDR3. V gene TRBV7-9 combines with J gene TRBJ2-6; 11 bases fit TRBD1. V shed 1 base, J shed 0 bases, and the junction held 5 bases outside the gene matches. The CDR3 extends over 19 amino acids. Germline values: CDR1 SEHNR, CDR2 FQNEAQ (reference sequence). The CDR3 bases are TGTGCCAGCAGCTTAGGCCCCGGGACAGGGGGCTCTGGGGCCAACGTCCTGACTTTC. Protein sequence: CASSLGPGTGGSGANVLTF.

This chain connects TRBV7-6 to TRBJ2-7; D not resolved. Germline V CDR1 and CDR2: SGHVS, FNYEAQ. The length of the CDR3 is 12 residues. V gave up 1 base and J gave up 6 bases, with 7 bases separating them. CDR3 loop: CASSLVVSEQYF. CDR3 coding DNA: TGTGCCAGCAGCTTAGTTGTTTCCGAGCAGTACTTC.